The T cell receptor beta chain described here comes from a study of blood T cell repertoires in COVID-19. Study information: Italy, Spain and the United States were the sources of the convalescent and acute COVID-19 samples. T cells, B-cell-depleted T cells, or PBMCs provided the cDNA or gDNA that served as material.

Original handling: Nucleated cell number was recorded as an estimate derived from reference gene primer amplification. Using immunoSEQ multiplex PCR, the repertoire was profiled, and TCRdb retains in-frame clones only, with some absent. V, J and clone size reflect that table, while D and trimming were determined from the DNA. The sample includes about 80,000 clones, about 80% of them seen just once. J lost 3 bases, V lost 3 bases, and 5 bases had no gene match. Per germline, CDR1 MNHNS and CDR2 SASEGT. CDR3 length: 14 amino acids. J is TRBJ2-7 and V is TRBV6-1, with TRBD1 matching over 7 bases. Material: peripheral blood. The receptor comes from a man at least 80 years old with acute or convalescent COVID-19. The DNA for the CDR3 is TGTGCCAGCAGTGACCGGGACAGCCTCTACGAGCAGTACTTC. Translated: CASSDRDSLYEQYF.